A selection of T cell receptor beta chains follows, all from one sample in a study of blood T cell repertoires in COVID-19. Using immunoSEQ multiplex PCR, the repertoire was profiled, and TCRdb retains in-frame clones only, with some absent. Here the sample spans about 200,000 clones, approximately 90% being singletons. The sequenced material came from peripheral blood. Source of these receptors: a man between 60 and 70 years old with active or convalescent COVID-19. Both conserved end residues are part of each CDR3. Some rows have no size entry. The others give once, few or many, or a class for an expanded clone.

TRBV10-3	TRBJ2-2	-	CAMTTSGNTGELFF
TRBV3-1/TRBV3-2	TRBJ1-6	-	CASSQDPQGSSYNSPLHF
TRBV14	TRBJ1-2	-	CASSQTGSLGYTF
TRBV24-1	TRBJ1-2	-	CATSAPLAGLDYGYTF
TRBV9	TRBJ2-3	-	CASSVAASGGEVDTQYF
TRBV29-1	TRBJ2-1	-	CSVEWASGGSFELNEQFF
TRBV5-1	TRBJ1-1	-	CASSPRGGETTEAFF
TRBV5-1	TRBJ2-1	-	CASSLFGASGEQFF
TRBV19	TRBJ1-6	-	CATNRGGNNSPLHF
TRBV29-1	TRBJ2-6	-	CSVEDNLQGVGANVLTF
TRBV5-4	TRBJ2-2	-	CASSLGLAGVNTGELFF
TRBV29-1	TRBJ2-5	-	CSVLPVETQYF
TRBV15	TRBJ2-5	-	CATSRDRPAGGGQTQYF
TRBV2	TRBJ1-5	once	CASSDSGNQPQHF
TRBV2	TRBJ2-7	-	CASSEDRVSYEQYF
TRBV6-6	TRBJ2-2	-	CASSYSSGGLTGELFF
TRBV5-6	TRBJ2-3	-	CASSRTTGVTDTQYF
TRBV5-5	TRBJ2-2	-	CASRVQGSAGELFF
TRBV2	TRBJ2-2	-	CASRRTSGGPTGELFF
TRBV24-1	TRBJ2-5	-	CATSSPGEGTAETQYF
TRBV18	TRBJ1-3	-	CASSGGPGQGTRNTIYF
TRBV7-9	TRBJ2-7	-	CASSLGKGYEQYF
TRBV3-1/TRBV3-2	TRBJ2-5	-	CASSQGARGRETQYF
TRBV6-5	TRBJ1-6	-	CASTSRETYNSPLHF
TRBV5-4	TRBJ1-2	-	CASSLVGRDNYGYTF
TRBV18	TRBJ2-7	-	CASSREDFYEQYF
TRBV18	TRBJ1-1	-	CASSQTGGDTEAFF
TRBV29-1	TRBJ1-1	-	CSAQKAQGNAEAFF
TRBV10-1	TRBJ2-3	-	CASSKGLGGDTQYF
TRBV4-1	TRBJ1-1	-	CASSQDDLNTEAFF
TRBV7-2	TRBJ2-3	-	CASSFRLSTDTQYF
TRBV2	TRBJ1-5	-	CASSRSFTGGGQPQHF
TRBV7-9	TRBJ1-4	-	CASSLVGQGGEKLFF
TRBV5-6	TRBJ1-4	-	CASSLAGQGSEKLFF
TRBV6-5	TRBJ1-6	once	CASSEDEASPLHF
TRBV6-5	TRBJ2-1	-	CASSYRTVRFF
TRBV7-9	TRBJ2-3	-	CASSPGGRGGPDTQYF
TRBV5-6	TRBJ1-3	-	CASSPRHSGNTIYF
TRBV7-2	TRBJ1-2	once	CASSQDRNYGYTF
TRBV5-1	TRBJ1-6	-	CASSRGTGLSPLHF
TRBV3-1/TRBV3-2	TRBJ2-3	-	CASSQVRTGRRYTQYF
TRBV19	TRBJ2-2	-	CASSTPPQSGGPRGSNTGELFF
TRBV6-5	TRBJ1-2	-	CASRGTGEGYGYTF
TRBV12-3/TRBV12-4	TRBJ2-3	-	CASRARGADTQYF
TRBV9	TRBJ2-7	-	CASSQTSGGGYEQYF
TRBV6-5	TRBJ2-7	-	CASSYSPGAYEQYF
TRBV7-3	TRBJ2-6	-	CASSLTVTGSGANVLTF
TRBV24-1	TRBJ2-2	-	CATSDDRPANTGELFF
TRBV6-2/TRBV6-3	TRBJ1-2	-	CASSYKGSYTF
TRBV15	TRBJ1-2	-	CATSRDRTSYGYTF